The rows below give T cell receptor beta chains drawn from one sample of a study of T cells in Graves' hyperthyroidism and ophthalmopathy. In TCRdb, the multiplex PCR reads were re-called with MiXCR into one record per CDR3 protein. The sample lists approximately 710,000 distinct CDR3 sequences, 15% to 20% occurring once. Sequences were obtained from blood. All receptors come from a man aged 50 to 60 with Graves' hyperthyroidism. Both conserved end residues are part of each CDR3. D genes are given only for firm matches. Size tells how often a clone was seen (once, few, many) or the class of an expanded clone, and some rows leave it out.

CDR3aa: CASEWGRTGSYEQYF
CDR3nt: TGTGCCAGCGAGTGGGGCCGGACAGGTTCCTACGAGCAGTACTTC
abundance: many
j_gene: TRBJ2-7
v_gene: TRBV25-1
d_gene: TRBD1

CDR3aa: CASSPRVINYGYTF
CDR3nt: TGTGCCAGCAGCCCCAGGGTAATCAACTATGGCTACACCTTC
abundance: many
j_gene: TRBJ1-2
v_gene: TRBV7-2
d_gene: .

CDR3aa: CASIPGLADTGELFF
CDR3nt: TGCGCCAGCATCCCGGGACTAGCGGACACCGGGGAGCTGTTTTTT
abundance: few
j_gene: TRBJ2-2
v_gene: TRBV10-2
d_gene: TRBD2

CDR3aa: CASSDQRSSYNEQFF
CDR3nt: TGTGCCAGCAGCGACCAGAGGAGCTCCTACAATGAGCAGTTCTTC
abundance: few
j_gene: TRBJ2-1
v_gene: TRBV2
d_gene: .

CDR3aa: CASIDNPGNTIYF
CDR3nt: TGTGCCAGTATCGATAACCCTGGAAACACCATATATTTT
abundance: few
j_gene: TRBJ1-3
v_gene: TRBV19
d_gene: .

CDR3aa: CASSSRSASPLHF
CDR3nt: TGTGCCAGCAGCTCCCGTTCAGCTTCGCCCCTCCACTTT
abundance: many
j_gene: TRBJ1-6
v_gene: TRBV7-2
d_gene: .

CDR3aa: CAWSVQGAGDEQYF
CDR3nt: TGTGCCTGGAGTGTACAGGGGGCTGGTGACGAGCAGTACTTC
abundance: .
j_gene: TRBJ2-7
v_gene: TRBV30
d_gene: TRBD1

CDR3aa: CASSSTSLADTQYF
CDR3nt: TGTGCCAGCAGCAGCACTAGCCTAGCGGATACGCAGTATTTT
abundance: many
j_gene: TRBJ2-3
v_gene: TRBV2
d_gene: .

CDR3aa: CASSFPAGRGSETQYF
CDR3nt: TGTGCCAGCAGTTTCCCCGCAGGCAGGGGGTCAGAGACCCAGTACTTC
abundance: few
j_gene: TRBJ2-5
v_gene: TRBV28
d_gene: TRBD1

CDR3aa: CASSLGGSHTGELFF
CDR3nt: TGTGCCAGCAGCCTCGGGGGTTCGCACACCGGGGAGCTGTTTTTT
abundance: few
j_gene: TRBJ2-2
v_gene: TRBV3-1
d_gene: .

CDR3aa: CASSSTGVNTDTQYF
CDR3nt: TGTGCCAGCAGCTCGACAGGGGTGAACACAGATACGCAGTATTTT
abundance: .
j_gene: TRBJ2-3
v_gene: TRBV7-3
d_gene: TRBD1

CDR3aa: CASSTQGSEQYF
CDR3nt: TGTGCCAGTAGCACACAGGGAAGCGAGCAGTACTTC
abundance: many
j_gene: TRBJ2-7
v_gene: TRBV19
d_gene: .

CDR3aa: CASSPTSGRTGETQYF
CDR3nt: TGTGCCAGCAGTCCGACTAGCGGGAGAACAGGAGAGACCCAGTACTTC
abundance: many
j_gene: TRBJ2-5
v_gene: TRBV6-2/TRBV6-3
d_gene: TRBD2

CDR3aa: CAISEGVNTEAFF
CDR3nt: TGTGCCATCAGTGAGGGGGTCAACACTGAAGCTTTCTTT
abundance: many
j_gene: TRBJ1-1
v_gene: TRBV10-3
d_gene: .

CDR3aa: CASSDSGRAGDEQFF
CDR3nt: TGTGCCAGCAGCGATAGCGGGAGGGCCGGCGATGAGCAGTTCTTC
abundance: few
j_gene: TRBJ2-1
v_gene: TRBV9
d_gene: TRBD2

CDR3aa: CSVVAGFGYGYTF
CDR3nt: TGCAGCGTTGTGGCAGGGTTTGGGTATGGCTACACCTTC
abundance: many
j_gene: TRBJ1-2
v_gene: TRBV29-1
d_gene: .

CDR3aa: CSVESLATDTQYF
CDR3nt: TGCAGCGTTGAAAGTCTAGCAACAGATACGCAGTATTTT
abundance: .
j_gene: TRBJ2-3
v_gene: TRBV29-1
d_gene: .

CDR3aa: CASSFGGLARAEQFF
CDR3nt: TGTGCCAGCAGCTTCGGTGGGCTAGCGCGGGCGGAGCAGTTCTTC
abundance: .
j_gene: TRBJ2-1
v_gene: TRBV7-2
d_gene: .

CDR3aa: CASSQAPGQGSPYEQYF
CDR3nt: TGCGCCAGCAGCCAAGCTCCGGGACAGGGATCCCCCTACGAGCAGTACTTC
abundance: .
j_gene: TRBJ2-7
v_gene: TRBV4-1
d_gene: TRBD1

CDR3aa: CSGSTGTGLTGYTF
CDR3nt: TGCAGCGGCTCTACCGGGACAGGCCTGACTGGCTACACCTTC
abundance: many
j_gene: TRBJ1-2
v_gene: TRBV29-1
d_gene: TRBD1

CDR3aa: CASSMRAGGMSNQPQHF
CDR3nt: TGTGCCAGTAGTATGCGCGCAGGGGGCATGAGCAATCAGCCCCAGCATTTT
abundance: few
j_gene: TRBJ1-5
v_gene: TRBV19
d_gene: TRBD1

CDR3aa: CASSPTGFDEQFF
CDR3nt: TGTGCCAGCAGCCCTACAGGGTTTGATGAGCAGTTCTTC
abundance: .
j_gene: TRBJ2-1
v_gene: TRBV9
d_gene: .

CDR3aa: CASSSSSGFSSYNEQFF
CDR3nt: TGCGCCAGCAGCTCATCTAGCGGGTTCAGCTCCTACAATGAGCAGTTCTTC
abundance: .
j_gene: TRBJ2-1
v_gene: TRBV5-1
d_gene: TRBD2

CDR3aa: CASSQDAAGQGTEAFF
CDR3nt: TGCGCCAGCAGCCAAGATGCCGCAGGGCAGGGCACTGAAGCTTTCTTT
abundance: .
j_gene: TRBJ1-1
v_gene: TRBV4-3
d_gene: .

CDR3aa: CASSLTGGNQPQHF
CDR3nt: TGTGCCAGCAGTTTGACAGGGGGCAATCAGCCCCAGCATTTT
abundance: many
j_gene: TRBJ1-5
v_gene: TRBV12-3/TRBV12-4
d_gene: TRBD1

CDR3aa: CASSRTGSRGTGELFF
CDR3nt: TGTGCCAGTAGCCGAACAGGGAGTAGGGGTACCGGGGAGCTGTTTTTT
abundance: .
j_gene: TRBJ2-2
v_gene: TRBV19
d_gene: .

CDR3aa: CASSFSSGTYEQYF
CDR3nt: TGTGCCAGCAGCTTCTCTAGCGGTACCTACGAGCAGTACTTC
abundance: .
j_gene: TRBJ2-7
v_gene: TRBV7-2
d_gene: TRBD2

CDR3aa: CASSDRTAGLSYTQYF
CDR3nt: TGCGCCAGCAGTGACCGGACAGCCGGACTATCATATACGCAGTATTTT
abundance: .
j_gene: TRBJ2-3
v_gene: TRBV10-1
d_gene: .

CDR3aa: CAISAQGDLTEAFF
CDR3nt: TGTGCCATCAGTGCACAGGGGGACCTCACTGAAGCTTTCTTT
abundance: .
j_gene: TRBJ1-1
v_gene: TRBV10-3
d_gene: TRBD1

CDR3aa: CASRFGQGGETQYF
CDR3nt: TGTGCCAGCAGGTTTGGACAGGGAGGGGAGACCCAGTACTTC
abundance: .
j_gene: TRBJ2-5
v_gene: TRBV7-3
d_gene: .

CDR3aa: CASSEQESGPYQETQYF
CDR3nt: TGTGCCAGCAGTGAACAGGAGAGCGGGCCGTACCAAGAGACCCAGTACTTC
abundance: many
j_gene: TRBJ2-5
v_gene: TRBV2
d_gene: .

CDR3aa: CASRLAGYNEQFF
CDR3nt: TGCGCCAGCAGGCTAGCGGGTTACAATGAGCAGTTCTTC
abundance: .
j_gene: TRBJ2-1
v_gene: TRBV10-2
d_gene: TRBD2

CDR3aa: CASSQGISKRETQYF
CDR3nt: TGCGCCAGCAGCCAAGGAATCAGTAAACGAGAGACCCAGTACTTC
abundance: .
j_gene: TRBJ2-5
v_gene: TRBV4-1
d_gene: .

CDR3aa: CASSLSQVGYEQYF
CDR3nt: TGTGCCAGCAGTTTAAGTCAGGTCGGTTACGAGCAGTACTTC
abundance: many
j_gene: TRBJ2-7
v_gene: TRBV28
d_gene: .

CDR3aa: CASSPEGRFVQPQHF
CDR3nt: TGTGCCAGCTCACCAGAGGGCCGGTTTGTTCAGCCCCAGCATTTT
abundance: many
j_gene: TRBJ1-5
v_gene: TRBV18
d_gene: .

CDR3aa: CASSQDYRYGYTF
CDR3nt: TGCGCCAGCAGCCAAGATTATCGCTATGGCTACACCTTC
abundance: few
j_gene: TRBJ1-2
v_gene: TRBV4-1
d_gene: .

CDR3aa: CATSLGTVQEQYF
CDR3nt: TGTGCCACCAGTCTTGGGACAGTACAAGAGCAGTACTTC
abundance: many
j_gene: TRBJ2-7
v_gene: TRBV24-1
d_gene: TRBD1

CDR3aa: CASRPNVGTQYF
CDR3nt: TGTGCCAGCAGACCTAATGTGGGGACCCAGTACTTC
abundance: .
j_gene: TRBJ2-5
v_gene: TRBV7-9
d_gene: .

CDR3aa: CATSDLSRGTLTDTQYF
CDR3nt: TGTGCCACCAGTGATTTGAGTCGAGGCACTCTCACAGATACGCAGTATTTT
abundance: many
j_gene: TRBJ2-3
v_gene: TRBV24-1
d_gene: .

CDR3aa: CASSLEDVSNTEAFF
CDR3nt: TGTGCCAGCAGTCTTGAGGACGTTTCGAACACTGAAGCTTTCTTT
abundance: many
j_gene: TRBJ1-1
v_gene: TRBV2
d_gene: .

CDR3aa: CASSAGHATNEKLFF
CDR3nt: TGTGCCAGCAGCGCTGGACACGCAACTAATGAAAAACTGTTTTTT
abundance: .
j_gene: TRBJ1-4
v_gene: TRBV7-9
d_gene: .

CDR3aa: CASREGSTTGELFF
CDR3nt: TGTGCCAGCAGGGAGGGTTCTACCACCGGGGAGCTGTTTTTT
abundance: .
j_gene: TRBJ2-2
v_gene: TRBV6-2/TRBV6-3
d_gene: .

CDR3aa: CSAPKGTDATSVYSYEQYF
CDR3nt: TGCAGTGCTCCTAAGGGGACAGACGCGACTAGCGTCTACTCCTACGAGCAGTACTTC
abundance: few
j_gene: TRBJ2-7
v_gene: TRBV20-1
d_gene: .

CDR3aa: CASSDGRGTYEQYF
CDR3nt: TGTGCCAGCAGTGATGGCAGGGGTACATACGAGCAGTACTTC
abundance: many
j_gene: TRBJ2-7
v_gene: TRBV2
d_gene: .

CDR3aa: CASSFNSASPYEQYF
CDR3nt: TGTGCCAGCAGTTTTAACAGCGCGAGCCCCTACGAGCAGTACTTC
abundance: few
j_gene: TRBJ2-7
v_gene: TRBV12-3/TRBV12-4
d_gene: .

CDR3aa: CATLILSGGRSPGTEAFF
CDR3nt: TGTGCCACCTTGATACTCAGCGGGGGTCGATCCCCCGGCACTGAAGCTTTCTTT
abundance: many
j_gene: TRBJ1-1
v_gene: TRBV6-1
d_gene: .

CDR3aa: CASSQQLGWPGLGLGTYNEQFF
CDR3nt: TGTGCCAGCAGCCAACAATTAGGATGGCCGGGACTAGGTTTGGGCACCTACAATGAGCAGTTCTTC
abundance: .
j_gene: TRBJ2-1
v_gene: TRBV13
d_gene: TRBD2

CDR3aa: CASIQGTSGRSNTGELFF
CDR3nt: TGCGCCAGCATTCAAGGGACTAGCGGGAGGTCGAACACCGGGGAGCTGTTTTTT
abundance: few
j_gene: TRBJ2-2
v_gene: TRBV5-1
d_gene: TRBD2

CDR3aa: CASSPRDSSGNTIYF
CDR3nt: TGTGCCAGCAGTCCCCGGGACAGCTCTGGAAACACCATATATTTT
abundance: many
j_gene: TRBJ1-3
v_gene: TRBV6-1
d_gene: TRBD1

CDR3aa: CAISDRNTEAFF
CDR3nt: TGTGCCATCAGTGACAGGAACACTGAAGCTTTCTTT
abundance: many
j_gene: TRBJ1-1
v_gene: TRBV10-3
d_gene: .

CDR3aa: CASSPTDTQYF
CDR3nt: TGTGCCAGCTCACCCACAGATACGCAGTATTTT
abundance: many
j_gene: TRBJ2-3
v_gene: TRBV18
d_gene: .

CDR3aa: CASSSLGVSPLHF
CDR3nt: TGTGCCAGCAGCTCCTTAGGCGTTTCACCCCTCCACTTT
abundance: many
j_gene: TRBJ1-6
v_gene: TRBV11-2
d_gene: .

CDR3aa: CASSYDLTGAGNTIYF
CDR3nt: TGCGCCAGCAGCTACGACTTGACAGGGGCTGGAAACACCATATATTTT
abundance: few
j_gene: TRBJ1-3
v_gene: TRBV5-1
d_gene: TRBD1

CDR3aa: CSARQKREPRYTDTQYF
CDR3nt: TGCAGTGCCAGACAGAAACGGGAGCCCCGATACACAGATACGCAGTATTTT
abundance: once
j_gene: TRBJ2-3
v_gene: TRBV20-1
d_gene: .

CDR3aa: CASRNEREGSYEQYF
CDR3nt: TGTGCCAGCAGGAACGAGCGGGAGGGATCCTACGAGCAGTACTTC
abundance: many
j_gene: TRBJ2-7
v_gene: TRBV13
d_gene: TRBD2

CDR3aa: CSASSRILAYNEQFF
CDR3nt: TGCAGTGCTAGTAGTCGGATCCTTGCCTACAATGAGCAGTTCTTC
abundance: few
j_gene: TRBJ2-1
v_gene: TRBV20-1
d_gene: .

CDR3aa: CASSFGLSGNTIYF
CDR3nt: TGTGCCAGCAGCTTCGGACTCTCTGGAAACACCATATATTTT
abundance: few
j_gene: TRBJ1-3
v_gene: TRBV13
d_gene: .